This T cell receptor beta chain was obtained from a study of blood T cell repertoires in COVID-19. Clones were read by immunoSEQ multiplex PCR, and TCRdb kept only the in-frame ones, dropping some. The data hold some 400,000 clones, with 87% observed a single time. Germline loops: CDR1 SNHLY, CDR2 FYNNEI. The CDR3 has 13 amino acids. Worth noting for this clone: One junction end disagrees with the germline gene, perhaps due to a read error.

Specimen: peripheral blood. This TCR came from a woman aged 25 to 39 with COVID-19, enrolled during active disease. This chain joins TRBV2 and TRBJ2-7; TRBD2 aligns across 10 bases. For the CDR3, the DNA is TGTGCCAGCAGTCACCCGAATTTTAGCGGGAGGCAGTTC. The encoded protein is CASSHPNFSGRQF.